The T cell receptor (beta chain) described here comes from a study of blood T cell repertoires in COVID-19. The data were produced by immunoSEQ multiplex PCR, yet TCRdb's version contains in-frame clones alone and is incomplete. The profile covers 90,000 or so clones, with roughly 88% appearing a single time and roughly 8% taken by the ten largest. CDR1 and CDR2 from the germline V gene are SGHVS and FQNEAQ. The CDR3 is made up of 16 amino acids. Trimming pared 1 base from V and 0 bases from J, leaving 12 bases between. The receptor's source is a man aged 45 to 65 with active COVID-19. The chain combines TRBV7-8 with TRBJ2-5; tentative D call: TRBD2 (5 bases). Sequenced sample: peripheral blood. CDR3 residues: CASSLGGPLDQETQYF. CDR3 sequence (DNA): TGTGCCAGCAGCTTAGGCGGGCCTCTAGACCAAGAGACCCAGTACTTC.